Below, 21 T cell receptor beta chains from the same sample are listed, as sequenced in a study of response to subunit inactivated influenza vaccine. TCRdb used MiXCR to reprocess the RT-PCR reads, holding one entry per CDR3 protein. Found here are fewer than 750,000 distinct CDR3 sequences, 14% of them singletons; the top ten hold 11%. The source was PBMCs from blood, collected 11 to 12 days after vaccination. The source is a man aged 50 to 60 who received an inactivated influenza vaccine.

A few counts support this clonotype. The J gene is TRBJ1-4, the V gene TRBV20-1, with D possibly matching TRBD1 (6 bases). From germline, CDR1 is DFQATT and CDR2 SNEGSKA (reference sequence). The CDR3 has 11 amino acids. Trimming pared 7 bases from V and 8 bases from J, leaving 11 bases between. As DNA, the CDR3 is TGCAGTGTCTGGACAGAGGAAAAACTGTTTTTT. Residues: CSVWTEEKLFF.

This clonotype has a handful of counts. The J gene is TRBJ2-7, the V gene TRBV11-2; 7 bases map to TRBD1. The CDR3 covers 15 residues. Germline V CDR1 and CDR2: SGHAT, FQNNGV. V shed 4 bases and J 2 bases; nucleotides not matched to a gene: 8. CDR3 in amino acids: CASSSGRTGPYEQYF. CDR3 bases: TGTGCCAGCAGCTCCGGAAGGACAGGACCCTACGAGCAGTACTTC.

The rearrangement uses TRBV12-3 or TRBV12-4 and TRBJ2-7, with 9 bases that match TRBD1. The CDR3 loop spans 15 amino acids. The V segment lost 5 bases and the J segment 2 bases; nucleotides outside the gene matches: 7. In nucleotides, the CDR3 is TGTGCCAGCAGTCTCTGGACAGGGGTAACCTACGAGCAGTACTTC. Its protein product is CASSLWTGVTYEQYF.

CDR3 sequence: CASMAGYMDTQYF. The CDR3, as DNA: TGTGCCAGCATGGCGGGGTACATGGATACGCAGTATTTT. The J gene is TRBJ2-3, the V gene TRBV7-9, with a weak D call TRBD2 (6 bases). CDR3 size: 13 residues. V lost 7 bases and J lost 6, with 14 bases in between. Germline V gene lookup returns CDR1 SEHNR and CDR2 FQNEAQ (reference sequence).

V usage is TRBV6-2 or TRBV6-3 and J usage is TRBJ2-3, with D unresolved. CDR3 length: 12 residues. From germline, CDR1 is MNHEY and CDR2 SVGEGT. V dropped 6 bases and J dropped 6 bases, with 10 bases sitting between them. The CDR3 here is CASSRALDTQYF. Here the CDR3 DNA reads TGTGCCAGCAGCCGGGCTTTGGATACGCAGTATTTT.

This clonotype was counted only a few times. The chain recombines TRBV2 with TRBJ1-6; TRBD1 agrees at 10 bases. With 6 bases clipped from V and 8 bases from J, the junction kept 4 bases outside the gene matches. This CDR3 comprises 14 residues. Germline V CDR1 and CDR2: SNHLY, FYNNEI. The CDR3 is CASRTGQGYSPLHF. The DNA for the CDR3 is TGTGCCAGCAGAACGGGACAGGGGTATTCACCCCTCCACTTT.

This chain's CDR3 is CASSAEGNSNQPQHF. The DNA of the CDR3 is TGTGCCAGCAGTGCTGAGGGGAATAGCAATCAGCCCCAGCATTTT. J is TRBJ1-5 and V is TRBV6-1; a weak D match, TRBD1 (5 bases). The CDR3 totals 15 residues. V dropped 4 bases and J dropped 0 bases, with 10 bases sitting between them. Germline V CDR1 and CDR2: MNHNS, SASEGT.

There are many counts of this clonotype. This chain links TRBV5-1 with TRBJ2-7, with D perhaps given as TRBD1 or TRBD2 (5 bases each). The CDR3 is 16 amino acids. CDR1 SGHRS and CDR2 YFSETQ come from the germline V gene. Trimming stripped 3 bases from V and 2 bases from J, with 18 bases between. For the CDR3, the DNA is TGCGCCAGCAGCTCCGGGGCGACCTATGGCGCCTACGAGCAGTACTTC. It yields the protein CASSSGATYGAYEQYF.

On this clonotype: With a much larger clone just one base away, this may be a read error. This chain connects TRBV12-3 or TRBV12-4 to TRBJ1-5; no reliable D call. CDR3 length equals 13 residues. V shed 6 bases and J shed 7 bases, with 13 bases lying between them. The CDR3 DNA follows: TGTGCCAGCAGCCTGACATGGGAGCAGCCCCAGCATTTT. Translation gives CASSLTWEQPQHF.

The chain employs TRBV20-1 and TRBJ1-2; TRBD1 might be the D (6 bases). Trimming took off 2 bases at V and 3 bases at J, with 13 bases between the two ends. CDR3 length equals 14 residues. The germline CDR1 and CDR2 sequences are DFQATT and SNEGSKA (reference sequence). CDR3 nucleotides: TGCAGTGCTAGACCCGGGGGGGGCGACTATGGCTACACCTTC. Protein product: CSARPGGGDYGYTF.

The sample holds a few counts of this clonotype. This chain links TRBV7-2 with TRBJ2-1; 14 bases fit TRBD2. The trim removed 3 bases at V and 6 bases at J, leaving 4 bases unmatched. Germline lookup yields CDR1 SGHTA and CDR2 FQGNSA. There are 16 residues in the CDR3. The CDR3 reads CASSLPGTSGSNEQFF. In nucleotides, the CDR3 is TGTGCCAGCAGCTTGCCCGGGACTAGCGGGAGCAATGAGCAGTTCTTC.

This clonotype was detected a few times. The chain combines TRBV12-3 or TRBV12-4 with TRBJ2-1; D may be TRBD2 (6 bases). The CDR3 totals 14 residues. Trimming shortened V by 3 bases and J by 8 bases, and 14 bases separated the two germline ends. DNA for the CDR3: TGTGCCAGCAGTTTTCGAACTAGCCTCGATGAGCAGTTCTTC. Translating it yields CASSFRTSLDEQFF.

The CDR3 nucleotides read TGTGCCACCAGTGATTTTGAGGCTAGCTCCTACAATGAGCAGTTCTTC. Its translation: CATSDFEASSYNEQFF. The genes are TRBV24-1 and TRBJ2-1; D not resolved. The length of the CDR3 is 16 residues. The V end lost 1 base, the J end lost 0 bases, and 9 bases lay between the germline ends. Germline values: CDR1 KGHDR, CDR2 SFDVKD.

The V and J genes are TRBV4-3 and TRBJ2-6, with 9 bases aligning to TRBD1. In germline, CDR1 is LGHNA, CDR2 YSLEER. V dropped 4 bases and J dropped 4; count of bases not matched to a gene: 8. CDR3 length: 17 residues. The CDR3 reads CASSPQQGATGANVLTF. CDR3 DNA sequence: TGCGCCAGCAGCCCCCAACAGGGGGCGACCGGGGCCAACGTCCTGACTTTC.

The chain is built from TRBV7-2 and TRBJ1-2; TRBD1 matches at 7 bases. After removal of 5 bases from V and 7 bases from J, the junction contained 4 bases not matched to a gene. Per germline, CDR1 SGHTA and CDR2 FQGNSA. CDR3 length: 12 amino acids. CDR3 protein: CASSPGQRGYTF. In nucleotides, the CDR3 is TGTGCCAGCAGCCCGGGACAGCGTGGCTACACCTTC.

This chain uses TRBV6-2 or TRBV6-3 with TRBJ1-5; 7 nucleotides agree with TRBD1. The J segment lost 0 bases and the V segment lost 6 bases, leaving 5 bases of the junction unmatched. This CDR3 has 15 residues. Germline CDR1 and CDR2: MNHEY and SVGEGT. The CDR3 is CASRIRDSSNQPQHF. CDR3 sequence (DNA): TGTGCCAGCAGGATCCGGGACAGTAGCAATCAGCCCCAGCATTTT.

This chain links TRBV7-2 with TRBJ2-5; D ambiguous. V lost 1 base and J lost 5, with 20 bases in between. CDR1 is SGHTA and CDR2 is FQGNSA in the germline V gene. The CDR3 is made up of 17 amino acids. The CDR3 DNA reads TGTGCCAGCAGCTTAGTGGGCCGTCTCCAAAAAGCGGAGACCCAGTACTTC. This translates into CASSLVGRLQKAETQYF.

This clonotype showed up just a few times. The chain is built from TRBV4-3 and TRBJ2-1; 11 bases line up with TRBD2. The CDR3 runs 17 residues. Trimming removed 3 bases from V and 4 bases from J; junction bases left unmatched: 8. Germline V gene sequence: CDR1 LGHNA, CDR2 YSLEER. The CDR3 region is CASSQNPTSGSYNEQFF. CDR3 in DNA: TGCGCCAGCAGCCAGAATCCCACTAGCGGGAGTTACAATGAGCAGTTCTTC.

This rearrangement joins TRBV7-6 to TRBJ2-1; no clear D. This CDR3 has 13 residues. Germline CDR1 is SGHVS and CDR2 is FNYEAQ. With 0 bases removed from V and 7 bases from J, the gap between germline ends came to 7 bases. CDR3 amino acids: CASSLAWQNEQFF. The CDR3 DNA sequence: TGTGCCAGCAGCTTAGCGTGGCAGAATGAGCAGTTCTTC.

The sample holds a few counts of this clonotype. V and J are TRBV18 and TRBJ2-1; D unclear. V dropped 3 bases and J dropped 3 bases, with 12 bases sitting between them. The CDR3 consists of 15 residues. Per germline, CDR1 KGHSH and CDR2 LQKENI. CDR3 residues: CASSPARPRYNEQFF. Written as DNA, the CDR3 is TGTGCCAGCTCACCTGCGAGACCCCGCTACAATGAGCAGTTCTTC. The complete variable domain, with remaining parts taken from reference TRBV18 and TRBJ2-1, reads NAGVMQNPRHLVRRRGQEARLRCSPMKGHSHVYWYRQLPEEGLKFMVYLQKENIIDESGMPKERFSAEFPKEGPSILRIQQVVRGDSAAYFCASSPARPRYNEQFFGPGTRLTVL.

This clonotype was recorded a few times. The chain couples TRBV28 to TRBJ2-7, with 7 positions matching TRBD1. The CDR3 loop spans 16 amino acids. V shed 5 bases and J 2 bases; nucleotides not matched to a gene: 12. The V gene's germline CDR1 is MDHEN and CDR2 SYDVKM. CDR3 region: CASSPWGQSDAYEQYF. CDR3 nucleotides: TGTGCCAGCAGTCCATGGGGACAGTCTGACGCCTACGAGCAGTACTTC.